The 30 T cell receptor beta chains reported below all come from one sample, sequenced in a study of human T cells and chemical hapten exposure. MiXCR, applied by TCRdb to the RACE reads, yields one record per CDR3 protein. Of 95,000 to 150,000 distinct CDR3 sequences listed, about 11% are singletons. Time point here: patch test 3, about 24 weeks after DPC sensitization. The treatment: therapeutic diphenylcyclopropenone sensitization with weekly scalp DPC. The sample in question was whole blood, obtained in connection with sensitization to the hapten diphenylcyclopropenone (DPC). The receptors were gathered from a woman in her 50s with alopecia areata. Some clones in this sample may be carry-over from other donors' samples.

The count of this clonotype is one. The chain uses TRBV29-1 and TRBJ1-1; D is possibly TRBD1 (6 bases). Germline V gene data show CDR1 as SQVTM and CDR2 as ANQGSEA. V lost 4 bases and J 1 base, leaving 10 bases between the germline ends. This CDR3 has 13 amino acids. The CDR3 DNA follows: TGCAGCGTTGGGGGACAAAGGAACACTGAAGCTTTCTTT. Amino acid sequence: CSVGGQRNTEAFF.

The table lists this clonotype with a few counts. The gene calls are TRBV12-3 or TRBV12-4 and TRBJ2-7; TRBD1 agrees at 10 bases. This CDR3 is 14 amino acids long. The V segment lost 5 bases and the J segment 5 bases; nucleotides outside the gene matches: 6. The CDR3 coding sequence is TGTGCCAGCAGTCCGGGACAGGGGATCCACGAGCAGTACTTC. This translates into CASSPGQGIHEQYF.

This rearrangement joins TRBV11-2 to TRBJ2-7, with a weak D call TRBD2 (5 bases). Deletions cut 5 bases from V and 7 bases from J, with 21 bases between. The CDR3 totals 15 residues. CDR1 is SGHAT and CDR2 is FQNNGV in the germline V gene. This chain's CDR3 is CASSLGLDPSGEQYF. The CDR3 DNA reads TGTGCCAGCAGCCTCGGACTCGACCCTTCGGGGGAGCAGTACTTC.

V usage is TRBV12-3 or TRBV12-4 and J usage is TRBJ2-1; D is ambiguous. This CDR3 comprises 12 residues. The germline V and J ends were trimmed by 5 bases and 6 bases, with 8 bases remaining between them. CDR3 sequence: CASSPLSNEQFF. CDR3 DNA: TGTGCCAGCAGTCCCCTTAGCAATGAGCAGTTCTTC.

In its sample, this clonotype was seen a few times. The CDR3: CASSLGQGGYEQYF. The CDR3 coding sequence is TGTGCCAGCAGCTTAGGACAGGGGGGTTACGAGCAGTACTTC. The V call is TRBV11-3, the J call TRBJ2-7; the match to TRBD1 covers 9 bases. Germline assignment: CDR1 SGHNT and CDR2 YENEEA. V trimming: 1 base; J trimming: 4 bases; junction bases outside the gene matches: 2. The CDR3 sequence is 14 residues long.

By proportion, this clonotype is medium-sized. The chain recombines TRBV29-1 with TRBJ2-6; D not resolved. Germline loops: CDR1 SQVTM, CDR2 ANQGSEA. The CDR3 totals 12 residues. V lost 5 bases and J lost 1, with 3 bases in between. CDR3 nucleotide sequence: TGCAGCGTTACTTCTGGGGCCAACGTCCTGACTTTC. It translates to CSVTSGANVLTF. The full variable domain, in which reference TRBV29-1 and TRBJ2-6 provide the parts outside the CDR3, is SAVISQKPSRDICQRGTSLTIQCQVDSQVTMMFWYRQQPGQSLTLIATANQGSEATYESGFVIDKFPISRPNLTFSTLTVSNMSPEDSSIYLCSVTSGANVLTFGAGSRLTVL.

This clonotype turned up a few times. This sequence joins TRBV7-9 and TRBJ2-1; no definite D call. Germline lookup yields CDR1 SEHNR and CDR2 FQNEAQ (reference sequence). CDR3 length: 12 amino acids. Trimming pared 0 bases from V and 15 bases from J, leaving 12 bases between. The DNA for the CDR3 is TGTGCCAGCAGCTTAGCTAGCCTCCCCGGGTTCTTC. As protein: CASSLASLPGFF.

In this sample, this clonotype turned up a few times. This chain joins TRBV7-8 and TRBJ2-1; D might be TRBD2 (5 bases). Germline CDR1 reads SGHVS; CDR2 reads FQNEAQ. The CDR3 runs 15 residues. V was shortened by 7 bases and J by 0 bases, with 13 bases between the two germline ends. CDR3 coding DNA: TGTGCCAGCACCCCGAGAGCGGTCTCCTACAATGAGCAGTTCTTC. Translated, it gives CASTPRAVSYNEQFF.

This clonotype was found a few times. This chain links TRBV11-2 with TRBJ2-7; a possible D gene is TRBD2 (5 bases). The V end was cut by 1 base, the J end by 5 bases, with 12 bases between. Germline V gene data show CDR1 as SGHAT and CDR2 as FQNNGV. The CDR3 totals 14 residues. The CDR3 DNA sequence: TGTGCCAGCAGCTTAGCCGCTAGCCAAAACGAGCAGTACTTC. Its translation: CASSLAASQNEQYF.

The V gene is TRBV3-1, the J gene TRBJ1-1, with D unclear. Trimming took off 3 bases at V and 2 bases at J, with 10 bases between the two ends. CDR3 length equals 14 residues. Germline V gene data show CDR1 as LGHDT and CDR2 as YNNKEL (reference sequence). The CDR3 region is CASSQMEGNTEAFF. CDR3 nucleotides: TGTGCCAGCAGCCAGATGGAGGGAAACACTGAAGCTTTCTTT.

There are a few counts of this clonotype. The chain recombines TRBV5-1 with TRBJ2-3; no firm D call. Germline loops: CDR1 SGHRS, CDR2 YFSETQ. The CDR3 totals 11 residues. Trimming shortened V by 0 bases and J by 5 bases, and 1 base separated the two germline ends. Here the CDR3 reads CASSLVDTQYF. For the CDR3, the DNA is TGCGCCAGCAGCTTGGTAGATACGCAGTATTTT.

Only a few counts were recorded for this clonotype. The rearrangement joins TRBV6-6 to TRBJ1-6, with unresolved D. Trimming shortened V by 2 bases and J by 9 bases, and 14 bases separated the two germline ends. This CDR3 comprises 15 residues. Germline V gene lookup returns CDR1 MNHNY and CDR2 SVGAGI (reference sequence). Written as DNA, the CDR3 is TGTGCCAGCAGTTACGTACGGGCCGCGTCTTCACCCCTCCACTTT. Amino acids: CASSYVRAASSPLHF.

The DNA of the CDR3 is TGCAGTGCTGTACAGGGGGCTGATCAGCCCCAGCATTTT. Its translation: CSAVQGADQPQHF. The V and J genes are TRBV20-1 and TRBJ1-5; 9 bases fit TRBD1. The CDR3 covers 13 residues. V trimming: 5 bases; J trimming: 5 bases; junction bases outside the gene matches: 4. Per germline, CDR1 DFQATT and CDR2 SNEGSKA (reference sequence).

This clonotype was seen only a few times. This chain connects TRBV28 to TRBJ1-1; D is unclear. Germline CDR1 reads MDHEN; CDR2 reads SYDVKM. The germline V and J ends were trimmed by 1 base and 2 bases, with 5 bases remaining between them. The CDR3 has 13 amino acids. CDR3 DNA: TGTGCCAGCAGTTTATACGCTAACACTGAAGCTTTCTTT. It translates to CASSLYANTEAFF.

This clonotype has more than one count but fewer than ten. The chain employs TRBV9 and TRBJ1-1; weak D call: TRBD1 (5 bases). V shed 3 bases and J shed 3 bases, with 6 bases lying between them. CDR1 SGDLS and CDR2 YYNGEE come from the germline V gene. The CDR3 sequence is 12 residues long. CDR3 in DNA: TGTGCCAGCAGCGCGACAGACACTGAAGCTTTCTTT. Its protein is CASSATDTEAFF.

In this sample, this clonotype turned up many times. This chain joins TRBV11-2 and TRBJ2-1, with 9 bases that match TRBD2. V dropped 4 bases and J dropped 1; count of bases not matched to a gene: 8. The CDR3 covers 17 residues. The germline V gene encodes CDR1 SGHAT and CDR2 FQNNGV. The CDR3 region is CASSYFSSGASYNEQFF. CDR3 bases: TGTGCCAGCAGCTACTTTTCTAGCGGGGCTTCCTACAATGAGCAGTTCTTC.

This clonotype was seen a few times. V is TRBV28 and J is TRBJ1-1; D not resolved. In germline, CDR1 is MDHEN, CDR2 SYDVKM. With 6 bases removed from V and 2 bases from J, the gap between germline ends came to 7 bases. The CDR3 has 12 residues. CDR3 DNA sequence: TGTGCCAGCAGCAAACCAAACACTGAAGCTTTCTTT. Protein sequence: CASSKPNTEAFF.

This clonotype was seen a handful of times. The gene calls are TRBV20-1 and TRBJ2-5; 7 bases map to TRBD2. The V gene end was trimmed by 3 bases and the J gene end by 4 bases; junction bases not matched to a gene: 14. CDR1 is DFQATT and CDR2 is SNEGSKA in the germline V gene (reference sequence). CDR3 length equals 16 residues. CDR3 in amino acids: CSASSASGGVLETQYF. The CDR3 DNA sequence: TGCAGTGCTAGTTCGGCTAGCGGTGGAGTTTTAGAGACCCAGTACTTC.

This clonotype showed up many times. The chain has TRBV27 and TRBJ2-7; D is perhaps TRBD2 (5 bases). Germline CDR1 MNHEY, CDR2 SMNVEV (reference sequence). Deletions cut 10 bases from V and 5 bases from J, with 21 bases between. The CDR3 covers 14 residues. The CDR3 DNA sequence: TGTGCCACCTCTGGCGGCGGGTCTTTGGACGAGCAGTACTTC. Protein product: CATSGGGSLDEQYF.

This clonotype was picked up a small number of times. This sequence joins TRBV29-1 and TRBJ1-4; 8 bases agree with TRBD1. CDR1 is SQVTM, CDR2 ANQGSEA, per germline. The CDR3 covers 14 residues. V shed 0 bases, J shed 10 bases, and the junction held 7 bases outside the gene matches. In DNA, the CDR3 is TGCAGCGTTGAAGATCAAGGACAGGGAGCAAAACTGTTTTTT. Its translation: CSVEDQGQGAKLFF.

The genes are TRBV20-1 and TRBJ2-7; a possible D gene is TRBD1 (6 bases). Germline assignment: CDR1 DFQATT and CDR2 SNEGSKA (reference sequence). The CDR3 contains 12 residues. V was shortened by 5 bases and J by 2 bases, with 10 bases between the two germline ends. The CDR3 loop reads CSAHRDTYEQYF. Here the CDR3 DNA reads TGCAGTGCTCACCGGGACACCTACGAGCAGTACTTC.

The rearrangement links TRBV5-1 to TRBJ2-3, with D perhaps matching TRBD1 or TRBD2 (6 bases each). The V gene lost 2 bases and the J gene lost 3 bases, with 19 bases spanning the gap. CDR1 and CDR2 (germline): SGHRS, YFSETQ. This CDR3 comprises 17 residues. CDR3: CASSFLRARGGTDTQYF. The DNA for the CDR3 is TGCGCCAGCAGCTTCTTGAGGGCCAGGGGAGGAACAGATACGCAGTATTTT.

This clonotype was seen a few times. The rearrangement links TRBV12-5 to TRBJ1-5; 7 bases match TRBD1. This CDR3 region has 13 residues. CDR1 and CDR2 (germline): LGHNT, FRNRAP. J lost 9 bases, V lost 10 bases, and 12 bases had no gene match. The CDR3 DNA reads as TGTGCTACTGATACCACAGGGGAGCGGCCCCAGCATTTT. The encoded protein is CATDTTGERPQHF.

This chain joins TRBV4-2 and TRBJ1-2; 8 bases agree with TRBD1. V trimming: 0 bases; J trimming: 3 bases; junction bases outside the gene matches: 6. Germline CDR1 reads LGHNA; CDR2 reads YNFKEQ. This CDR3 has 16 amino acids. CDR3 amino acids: CASSQEWQGAYYGYTF. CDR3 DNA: TGTGCCAGCAGCCAAGAGTGGCAGGGGGCATACTATGGCTACACCTTC.

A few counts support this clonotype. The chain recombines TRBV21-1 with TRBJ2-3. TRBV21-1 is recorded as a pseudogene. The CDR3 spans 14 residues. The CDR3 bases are TGTGCCAGCCAAGTTCAGGCGGTCGGAGATACGCAGTATTTT. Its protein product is CASQVQAVGDTQYF.

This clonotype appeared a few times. The CDR3 protein is CASSPRGEASDTQYF. In DNA, the CDR3 is TGTGCCAGCTCACCACGGGGGGAGGCCTCAGATACGCAGTATTTT. The chain has TRBV18 and TRBJ2-3; D might be TRBD2 (6 bases). Between the trimmed V and J ends, which lost 1 base and 4 bases, there was a span of 12 bases. The CDR3 has 15 amino acids. The V gene's germline CDR1 is KGHSH and CDR2 LQKENI.

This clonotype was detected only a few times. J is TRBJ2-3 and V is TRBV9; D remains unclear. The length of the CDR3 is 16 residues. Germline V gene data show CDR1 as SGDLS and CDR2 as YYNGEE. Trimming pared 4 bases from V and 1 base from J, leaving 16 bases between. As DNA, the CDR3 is TGTGCCAGCAGCCCCTATGGGCGAGGAGGCACAGATACGCAGTATTTT. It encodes CASSPYGRGGTDTQYF.

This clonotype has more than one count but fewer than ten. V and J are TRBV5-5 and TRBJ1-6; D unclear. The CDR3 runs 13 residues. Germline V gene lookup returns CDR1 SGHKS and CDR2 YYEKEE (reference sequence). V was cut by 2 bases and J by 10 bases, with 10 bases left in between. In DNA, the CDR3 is TGTGCCAGCAGCTTCTCCCTCGACTCACCCCTCCACTTT. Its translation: CASSFSLDSPLHF.

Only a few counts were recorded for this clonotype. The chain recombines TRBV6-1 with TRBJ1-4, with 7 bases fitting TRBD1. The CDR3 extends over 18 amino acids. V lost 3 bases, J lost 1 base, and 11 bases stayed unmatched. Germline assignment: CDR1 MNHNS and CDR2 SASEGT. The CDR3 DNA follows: TGTGCCAGCAGTGATCCGGGACAGATCTTCAAAACTAATGAAAAACTGTTTTTT. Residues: CASSDPGQIFKTNEKLFF.

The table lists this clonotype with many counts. The CDR3 DNA is TGTGCCAGCAGTGAGGGGCCTGGCTACACCTTC. This encodes CASSEGPGYTF. The chain is built from TRBV25-1 and TRBJ1-2; D is possibly TRBD1 (5 bases). V lost 3 bases, J lost 7 bases, and 6 bases lay in between. The CDR3 is 11 amino acids. Germline CDR1 MGHDK, CDR2 SYGVNS.